Listed here are 2 T cell receptor beta chains from one sample, sequenced in a study of OX40 agonist ivuxolimab in advanced cancers. Assay: immunoSEQ multiplex PCR; the TCRdb copy retains only in-frame clones and omits some. The sample carries roughly 13,000 clones, under 95% recorded once. Sample: CD4+ or CD8+ T cells sorted from blood, taken in a trial of the OX40 agonist ivuxolimab. These receptors all stem from an adult with an advanced solid tumor such as melanoma, head and neck, liver or kidney cancer.

The chain joins TRBV5-6 to TRBJ2-5, with 9 bases that match TRBD1. The CDR3 runs 17 residues. Germline trimming cut 0 bases from V and 1 base from J; bases unmatched to any gene: 7. Germline V gene sequence: CDR1 SGHDT, CDR2 YYEEEE. The CDR3 region is CASSLEGTGRSQETQYF. In nucleotides, the CDR3 is TGTGCCAGCAGCTTGGAAGGGACAGGGAGGAGCCAAGAGACCCAGTACTTC.

This chain joins TRBV27 and TRBJ2-2; D may match TRBD1 or TRBD2 (6 bases each). Trimming pared 0 bases from V and 2 bases from J, leaving 10 bases between. The CDR3 spans 16 residues. Germline V gene sequence: CDR1 MNHEY, CDR2 SMNVEV (reference sequence). The CDR3 loop reads CASSLSGGFNTGELFF. CDR3 bases: TGTGCCAGCAGTTTATCAGGGGGGTTCAACACCGGGGAGCTGTTTTTT.